This entry is about one T cell receptor (beta chain). The data are from a study of PD-L1 blockade in urothelial cancer. Assay used: immunoSEQ multiplex PCR; TCRdb lists only in-frame clones, some missing. The table lists 58,000 or so clones, 85% to 90% of them singletons, with 2.5% to 3% in the top ten. V was clipped by 5 bases and J by 5 bases; unmatched bases: 8. The CDR3 contains 17 residues. CDR1 is SGHAT and CDR2 is FQNNGV in the germline V gene. The sample here was PBMCs, taken around atezolizumab (anti-PD-L1) treatment. This TCR came from a man aged 45-60 years with urothelial cancer. V is TRBV11-2 and J is TRBJ2-1; TRBD2 aligns across 14 bases. CDR3 residues: CASSTRTSGRINNEQFF. CDR3 nucleotides: TGTGCCAGCAGCACAAGGACTAGCGGGAGGATAAACAATGAGCAGTTCTTC.